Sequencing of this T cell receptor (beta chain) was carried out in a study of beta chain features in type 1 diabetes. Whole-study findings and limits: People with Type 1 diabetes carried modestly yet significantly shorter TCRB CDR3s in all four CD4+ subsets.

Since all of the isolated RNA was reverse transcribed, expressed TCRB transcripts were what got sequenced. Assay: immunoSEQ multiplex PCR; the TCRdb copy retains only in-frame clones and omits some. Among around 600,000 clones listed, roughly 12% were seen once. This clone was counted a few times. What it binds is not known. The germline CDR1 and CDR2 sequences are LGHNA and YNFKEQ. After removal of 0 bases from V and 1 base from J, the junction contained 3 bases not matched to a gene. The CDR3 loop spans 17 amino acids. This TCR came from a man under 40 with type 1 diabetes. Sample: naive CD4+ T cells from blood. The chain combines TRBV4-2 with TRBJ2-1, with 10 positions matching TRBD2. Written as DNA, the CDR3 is TGTGCCAGCAGCCAAGATTCTAGCGGGGGATCCTACAATGAGCAGTTCTTC. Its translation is CASSQDSSGGSYNEQFF.